The next 9 T cell receptor beta chains were all read from a single sample in a study of identifying expanded T cells in peripheral blood (dated by TCRdb to the late 2010s). The receptor library was made with the immunoSEQ multiplex PCR assay. TCRdb carries this immuneACCESS record with in-frame sequences only. Its versions omit some clonotypes, under half of them owing to an unresolved V gene in the studies checked, with the rest unexplained. The sample records 91,000 or so clones, about 88% of which are singletons. The ten largest clones add up to about 3.9% of the sample. The specimen was blood. These receptor sequences come from a person between 18 and 69 years old in good health.

This chain uses TRBV9 with TRBJ1-2, with D perhaps TRBD1 (5 bases). There are 15 residues in the CDR3. The V gene's germline CDR1 is SGDLS and CDR2 YYNGEE. V dropped 0 bases and J dropped 4 bases, with 13 bases sitting between them. The CDR3 protein is CASSVEPSGAYGYTF. The CDR3 nucleotides read TGTGCCAGCAGCGTAGAGCCCTCCGGGGCCTATGGCTACACCTTC.

The chain carries TRBV7-6 and TRBJ2-7; weak D call: TRBD1 (5 bases). Between the trimmed V and J ends, which lost 5 bases and 6 bases, there was a span of 11 bases. Germline values: CDR1 SGHVS, CDR2 FNYEAQ. This CDR3 contains 12 residues. Written as DNA, the CDR3 is TGTGCCAGCAGCCTCCGTGGGGCCGAGCAGTACTTC. Protein sequence: CASSLRGAEQYF.

This clone was counted a single time. The J gene is TRBJ2-5, the V gene TRBV30, with D uncertain. CDR3 size: 12 residues. Germline loops: CDR1 GTSNPN, CDR2 SVGIG (reference sequence). Trimming took 3 bases from V and 5 from J, leaving 10 bases between them. CDR3 DNA sequence: TGTGCCTGGAGCGGGTTAGGGGAGACCCAGTACTTC. The encoded protein is CAWSGLGETQYF. Together with reference TRBV30 and TRBJ2-5, the CDR3 gives the full variable domain: SQTIHQWPATLVQPVGSPLSLECTVEGTSNPNLYWYRQAAGRGLQLLFYSVGIGQISSEVPQNLSASRPQDRQFILSSKKLLLSDSGFYLCAWSGLGETQYFGPGTRLLVL.

The chain combines TRBV5-6 with TRBJ2-7; D is perhaps TRBD2 (6 bases). CDR3 length equals 15 residues. Germline values: CDR1 SGHDT, CDR2 YYEEEE. The V and J ends lost 5 bases and 5 bases respectively, with 20 bases between them. The CDR3 DNA is TGTGCCAGCAGTTTTTTGAGGCGCGGGGCTGACGAGCAGTACTTC. Amino acids: CASSFLRRGADEQYF.

In its sample, this clone ranks as medium-sized (0.01 to 0.1%). The V gene is TRBV6-1, the J gene TRBJ2-1; TRBD2 might be the D (5 bases). The CDR3 totals 15 residues. Germline-derived CDR1 and CDR2 are MNHNS and SASEGT. V was shortened by 2 bases and J by 4 bases, with 12 bases between the two germline ends. CDR3 nucleotide sequence: TGTGCCAGCAGTGAAATTGGCGAGGGATACAATGAGCAGTTCTTC. It codes for CASSEIGEGYNEQFF.

The rearrangement uses TRBV11-2 and TRBJ2-7; D ambiguous. Between the trimmed V and J ends, which lost 1 base and 2 bases, there was a span of 9 bases. This CDR3 contains 14 residues. Per the germline V gene, CDR1 is SGHAT and CDR2 is FQNNGV. CDR3 in amino acids: CASSLATLPYEQYF. CDR3 bases: TGTGCCAGCAGCTTAGCCACTCTCCCCTACGAGCAGTACTTC.

This clone has just a few counts. The germline gene is not matched at one end of the junction; a read error may be the cause. This chain joins TRBV4-1 and TRBJ2-7, with 8 bases identical to TRBD2. The CDR3 loop spans 15 amino acids. CDR1 MGHRA and CDR2 YSYEKL come from the germline V gene. CDR3 in amino acids: CASSEDRGGPYEQYF. The CDR3 DNA sequence: TGCGCCAGCAGCGAAGACCGGGGGGGCCCCTACGAGCAGTACTTC.

This clone was seen just once. This sequence joins TRBV7-2 and TRBJ2-7; no clear D. The length of the CDR3 is 15 residues. The germline gives CDR1 SGHTA, CDR2 FQGNSA. Between the trimmed V and J ends, which lost 5 bases and 3 bases, there was a span of 17 bases. In DNA, the CDR3 is TGTGCCAGCAGCCCGGGTGGGTTGGATTTCTACGAGCAGTACTTC. Translation: CASSPGGLDFYEQYF.

This chain's CDR3 is CASSLEDRRANYGYTF. CDR3 nucleotides: TGTGCCAGCAGCTTAGAGGACCGCCGGGCTAACTATGGCTACACCTTC. V gene TRBV7-9 combines with J gene TRBJ1-2; D is uncertain. V was clipped by 1 base and J by 0 bases, with 12 bases between them. This CDR3 region has 16 residues. CDR1 SEHNR and CDR2 FQNEAQ come from the germline V gene (reference sequence).